Listed here are 8 T cell receptor beta chains from one sample, sequenced in a study of blood T cell repertoires in COVID-19. Produced via immunoSEQ multiplex PCR; TCRdb's table is partial and in-frame only. This repertoire shows approximately 220,000 clones, roughly 85% found once; its top ten account for roughly 2.6%. What was sequenced was peripheral blood. The receptors stem from a man over 45 who had recovered from COVID-19.

Many counts were recorded for this clone. The chain employs TRBV29-1 and TRBJ2-7; D is perhaps TRBD2 (5 bases). The CDR3 runs to 11 residues. Germline lookup yields CDR1 SQVTM and CDR2 ANQGSEA. With 5 bases removed from V and 6 bases from J, the gap between germline ends came to 11 bases. The CDR3 region has the DNA TGCAGCGTTCGGGATCTCGGCGAGCAGTACTTC. Amino acid sequence: CSVRDLGEQYF.

The V call is TRBV18, the J call TRBJ2-7; 12 nucleotides match TRBD1. CDR3 length equals 15 residues. Germline V lookup: CDR1 KGHSH, CDR2 LQKENI. Trimming at V came to 4 bases and at J to 6 bases, leaving 7 bases not matched to a gene. CDR3 amino acids: CASSLTGTGGFEQYF. The DNA for the CDR3 is TGTGCCAGCTCACTAACCGGGACAGGGGGCTTCGAGCAGTACTTC.

The rearrangement uses TRBV9 and TRBJ1-6; no clear D gene. The ends were cut back, 0 bases at V and 10 bases at J, with 14 bases in the middle. The CDR3 has 15 residues. Germline CDR1 SGDLS, CDR2 YYNGEE. The CDR3 nucleotides read TGTGCCAGCAGCGTAGAACCGGCCCAGGCCTCACCCCTCCACTTT. Amino acid sequence: CASSVEPAQASPLHF.

This rearrangement joins TRBV9 to TRBJ1-5; tentative D call: TRBD1 (5 bases). Germline V CDR1 and CDR2: SGDLS, YYNGEE. V lost 4 bases to trimming and J lost 2 bases, with 10 bases between them. The CDR3 loop spans 14 amino acids. The CDR3 spells CASSRGMGNQPQHF. The CDR3 bases are TGTGCCAGCAGCAGGGGTATGGGCAATCAGCCCCAGCATTTT.

This clone was detected only once. The CDR3 loop is CASSFGGGMEQFF. DNA of the CDR3: TGTGCCAGCAGTTTCGGGGGAGGGATGGAGCAGTTCTTC. The genes are TRBV28 and TRBJ2-1, with 7 positions matching TRBD2. The CDR3 sequence is 13 residues long. The V segment lost 3 bases and the J segment 10 bases; nucleotides outside the gene matches: 6. Germline CDR1 reads MDHEN; CDR2 reads SYDVKM.

This chain connects TRBV5-4 to TRBJ2-1; 11 bases agree with TRBD2. In germline, CDR1 is SGHNT, CDR2 YYREEE (reference sequence). The CDR3 extends over 16 amino acids. V was pared by 0 bases and J by 4 bases, with 3 bases of the junction left unmatched. The CDR3 DNA reads as TGTGCCAGCAGCTTGGTTTGGACTAGCGGGTACAATGAGCAGTTCTTC. It codes for CASSLVWTSGYNEQFF.

CDR3 nucleotide sequence: TGTGCCAGCAGCCGCAGGGGAGGGGAACTGTTTTTT. Residues: CASSRRGGELFF. The V and J genes are TRBV28 and TRBJ1-4, with D possibly TRBD1 on 6 matching bases. CDR1 MDHEN and CDR2 SYDVKM come from the germline V gene. The CDR3 is 12 residues long. The V end lost 6 bases, the J end lost 12 bases, and 14 bases lay between the germline ends.

This clone showed up just a few times. The chain combines TRBV19 with TRBJ1-6; the match to TRBD1 covers 7 bases. Trimming took 1 base from V and 10 from J; bases not matched to a gene: 7. CDR1 is LNHDA, CDR2 SQIVND, per germline (reference sequence). This CDR3 spans 15 amino acids. The CDR3 here is CASSIAAGGGSPLHF. The CDR3 region has the DNA TGTGCCAGTAGTATAGCGGCAGGGGGAGGATCACCCCTCCACTTT.